Listed below are T cell receptor beta chains from one sample, sequenced in a study of T cells expressing NK-cell markers. From its re-call of the 5' RACE reads, TCRdb lists each CDR3 protein once, without DNA. The ten most abundant clones cover over 4% of a sample with roughly 390,000 distinct CDR3 sequences. The sample was blood T cells: a sorted CD56 or NKG2C T cell subset, CD4+ or CD8+ T cells, or bulk PBMC T cells (not recorded which). All receptors come from a man aged 18 to 69 in good health. Both conserved end residues are part of each CDR3. The order of the fields is CDR3 protein, J gene, V gene.

CDR3 protein: CSARKNRGGNTEAFF
J gene: TRBJ1-1
V gene: TRBV20-1

CDR3 protein: CASSPAYTDTEAFF
J gene: TRBJ1-1
V gene: TRBV12-3/TRBV12-4

CDR3 protein: CASSQDTAYSGANVLTF
J gene: TRBJ2-6
V gene: TRBV3-1

CDR3 protein: CASSKAKWVDGYTF
J gene: TRBJ1-2
V gene: TRBV21-1

CDR3 protein: CASAPQLSSYEQYF
J gene: TRBJ2-7
V gene: TRBV5-1

CDR3 protein: CASSLRSGGRGETQYF
J gene: TRBJ2-5
V gene: TRBV5-6

CDR3 protein: CAISGLDEKLFF
J gene: TRBJ1-4
V gene: TRBV10-3

CDR3 protein: CSARHTLRTGGLAKNIQYF
J gene: TRBJ2-4
V gene: TRBV20-1

CDR3 protein: CASSTSRETQYF
J gene: TRBJ2-5
V gene: TRBV18

CDR3 protein: CSASSTSGGRYNEQFF
J gene: TRBJ2-1
V gene: TRBV20-1

CDR3 protein: CASSSGGGVKYEQYF
J gene: TRBJ2-7
V gene: TRBV6-5